Listed below are T cell receptor beta chains from one sample, sequenced in a study of T-cell reconstitution after alpha-beta-depleted transplantation in children. TCRdb reprocessed the PCR reads via MiXCR and lists one record per CDR3 protein. The table includes about 830,000 distinct CDR3 sequences, roughly 15% detected once. Sample: PBMCs, mostly from graft donor cells, taken 360 days after TCRalphabeta/CD19-depleted stem cell transplant. All receptors come from a male patient younger than 18 who had a stem cell transplant for acute lymphoblastic leukemia, so the T cells may come from the graft donor. The CDR3 runs from the conserved cysteine through the conserved F or W. The D gene is left open where the match is weak. Clone size is shown for a subset of rows, as once, few, many or a class of expanded clone.

d_call	v_call	clone_size	j_call	cdr3_aa	cdr3_nt
TRBD1	TRBV5-1	many	TRBJ1-6	CASSQTGTDNSPLHF	TGCGCCAGCAGCCAGACCGGGACAGATAATTCACCCCTCCACTTT
NA	TRBV7-9	NA	TRBJ2-7	CASSPPSGPYEQYF	TGTGCCAGCAGCCCACCGAGCGGACCCTACGAGCAGTACTTC
TRBD1	TRBV19	NA	TRBJ2-1	CAISRGHRGGSEQFF	TGTGCCATCTCGCGAGGGCACAGGGGTGGAAGTGAGCAGTTCTTC
TRBD1	TRBV4-2	NA	TRBJ1-6	CASSQGDRAPNSPLHF	TGTGCCAGCAGCCAAGGAGACAGGGCCCCTAATTCACCCCTCCACTTT
NA	TRBV18	few	TRBJ2-1	CASSQTETSEQFF	TGTGCCAGCTCACAAACAGAGACATCGGAGCAGTTCTTC
NA	TRBV9	many	TRBJ2-1	CASSVELDPRGDEQFF	TGTGCCAGCAGCGTAGAATTGGATCCCCGCGGCGATGAGCAGTTCTTC
TRBD1	TRBV20-1	few	TRBJ2-7	CSARVGTAYEQYF	TGCAGTGCTAGAGTTGGGACAGCCTACGAGCAGTACTTC
TRBD2	TRBV4-1	many	TRBJ2-3	CASSQLLAGLSTDTQYF	TGCGCCAGCAGCCAATTACTAGCGGGTCTGAGCACAGATACGCAGTATTTT
NA	TRBV5-1	few	TRBJ2-1	CASSLPQRQVGNEQFF	TGCGCCAGCAGCCTACCCCAAAGACAGGTCGGGAATGAGCAGTTCTTC
NA	TRBV5-1	NA	TRBJ2-5	CASRSTSQETQYF	TGCGCCAGCCGGTCAACTAGCCAAGAGACCCAGTACTTC
NA	TRBV15	many	TRBJ2-7	CATSSTRYEQYF	TGTGCCACCAGCAGTACCAGGTACGAGCAGTACTTC
TRBD2	TRBV29-1	few	TRBJ2-7	CSVVAGVNEQYF	TGCAGCGTTGTTGCGGGAGTAAACGAGCAGTACTTC
TRBD1	TRBV20-1	NA	TRBJ2-6	CSTRDREATGANVLTF	TGCAGTACGCGGGACAGGGAAGCTACTGGGGCCAACGTCCTGACTTTC
TRBD1	TRBV3-1	NA	TRBJ1-4	CASSMDRGTTNEKLFF	TGTGCCAGCAGTATGGACAGGGGAACAACTAATGAAAAACTGTTTTTT
NA	TRBV25-1	few	TRBJ2-7	CASRGSYYEQYF	TGTGCCAGCAGAGGCAGCTACTACGAGCAGTACTTC
TRBD2	TRBV6-5	once	TRBJ2-3	CASSFTHLTSESTDTQYF	TGTGCCAGCAGTTTCACCCACCTGACTAGCGAGAGCACAGATACGCAGTATTTT
NA	TRBV7-9	few	TRBJ2-4	CASRSGRLAKNIQYF	TGTGCCAGCAGGAGCGGAAGACTAGCCAAAAACATTCAGTACTTC
TRBD2	TRBV20-1	NA	TRBJ2-4	CSARGTRAYVNIQYF	TGCAGTGCTAGGGGGACTAGGGCCTACGTGAACATTCAGTACTTC
NA	TRBV9	NA	TRBJ2-7	CASSVGGGWGPAYEQYF	TGTGCCAGCAGCGTAGGGGGGGGTTGGGGGCCAGCCTACGAGCAGTACTTC
NA	TRBV5-1	NA	TRBJ1-5	CASSANGGDNQPQHF	TGCGCCAGCAGCGCAAACGGAGGGGATAATCAGCCCCAGCATTTT
TRBD2	TRBV5-1	many	TRBJ2-3	CASSLEGGKYTDTQYF	TGCGCCAGCAGCTTGGAGGGAGGGAAGTACACAGATACGCAGTATTTT
TRBD2	TRBV12-3/TRBV12-4	NA	TRBJ2-7	CASRREAGGNYEQYF	TGTGCCAGCAGACGGGAAGCCGGGGGGAACTACGAGCAGTACTTC
TRBD1	TRBV15	few	TRBJ2-1	CATSRDPGGRYNEQFF	TGTGCCACCAGCAGAGATCCAGGGGGCAGGTACAATGAGCAGTTCTTC
TRBD2	TRBV29-1	NA	TRBJ2-7	CSVVSGASYEQYF	TGCAGCGTTGTTAGCGGGGCCTCCTACGAGCAGTACTTC
NA	TRBV12-5	many	TRBJ1-5	CASAYSNQPQHF	TGTGCTAGTGCCTATAGCAATCAGCCCCAGCATTTT
TRBD2	TRBV9	many	TRBJ2-1	CASSAGTTPYNEQFF	TGTGCCAGCAGCGCGGGGACTACCCCCTACAATGAGCAGTTCTTC
TRBD1	TRBV12-3/TRBV12-4	NA	TRBJ2-7	CASRRQGALWYEQYF	TGTGCCAGCAGACGCCAGGGGGCACTATGGTACGAGCAGTACTTC
NA	TRBV5-1	NA	TRBJ2-1	CASSLGQDLGNEQFF	TGCGCCAGCAGCTTGGGACAGGACTTGGGCAATGAGCAGTTCTTC
NA	TRBV27	NA	TRBJ1-2	CASSDADRGLRGYTF	TGTGCCAGCAGTGATGCGGACAGAGGGCTCCGTGGCTACACCTTC
NA	TRBV7-9	few	TRBJ2-2	CASSRTGDTGELFF	TGTGCCAGCAGCCGGACGGGGGACACCGGGGAGCTGTTTTTT
NA	TRBV27	NA	TRBJ2-2	CASSSTLLYSNTGELFF	TGTGCCAGCAGTTCTACCCTTTTATACTCGAACACCGGGGAGCTGTTTTTT
NA	TRBV6-1	NA	TRBJ2-5	CASTLGVMARETQYF	TGTGCCAGCACCTTGGGGGTGATGGCCAGGGAGACCCAGTACTTC
NA	TRBV20-1	few	TRBJ2-3	CRAGSSGADTQYF	TGCAGGGCCGGGTCCTCGGGGGCAGATACGCAGTATTTT
NA	TRBV29-1	NA	TRBJ1-2	CSDSTGLNYGYTF	TGCAGCGATTCTACAGGGCTAAACTATGGCTACACCTTC
TRBD2	TRBV10-3	few	TRBJ2-3	CAISESLETSGRSAVTDTQYF	TGTGCCATCAGTGAGTCCCTCGAGACTAGCGGGAGATCGGCGGTAACAGATACGCAGTATTTT
TRBD2	TRBV3-1	NA	TRBJ2-7	CASSPGRLAGHIYEQYF	TGTGCCAGCAGCCCGGGACGGTTAGCGGGCCATATCTACGAGCAGTACTTC